Listed below are T cell receptor beta chains from one sample, sequenced in a study of CD8+ T cells in alopecia areata. The assay was immunoSEQ multiplex PCR, and TCRdb's table has in-frame clones only and misses some. The table includes 75,000 to 80,000 clones, about 71% detected once. This specimen consisted of CD8+ T cells sorted from blood, obtained at week 24, from a patient treated with tofacitinib. Source of these receptors: a human donor with alopecia areata. Each CDR3 is given with its conserved first and last residue. D genes are given only for firm matches. The size field is filled for only some rows; it gives once, few, many or a size class.

D,size,V,J,DNA,CDR3
TRBD2,.,TRBV5-4,TRBJ2-7,TGTGCCAGCAGCCGACGCGGACTAGCGGCCTCCTACGAGCAGTACTTC,CASSRRGLAASYEQYF
.,.,TRBV9,TRBJ2-2,TGTGCCAGCAGCGACGGGGTTAGGGGGGAGCTGTTTTTT,CASSDGVRGELFF
.,.,TRBV6-5,TRBJ1-1,TGTGCCAGCCGCCTCGGCAGAGCCACTGAAGCTTTCTTT,CASRLGRATEAFF
.,.,TRBV20-1,TRBJ1-1,TGCAGTCCGTTGTACACTGAAGCTTTCTTT,CSPLYTEAFF
TRBD1,.,TRBV7-9,TRBJ2-1,TGTGCCAGCAGCTTAGCGGACAGGACCTACAATGAGCAGTTCTTC,CASSLADRTYNEQFF
.,.,TRBV9,TRBJ2-1,TGTGCCAGCAGCCCTCGGTCGGGCAACAATGAGCAGTTCTTC,CASSPRSGNNEQFF
.,.,TRBV20-1,TRBJ2-3,TGCAGTGCAGATACGCAGTATTTT,CSADTQYF
.,few,TRBV4-1,TRBJ2-2,TGCGCCAGCAGCCAAGACAGGTCGGCAACCGGGGAGCTGTTTTTT,CASSQDRSATGELFF
TRBD1,.,TRBV4-1,TRBJ1-3,TGCGCCAGCAGCCCCGGACAGGCCTCTGGAAACACCATATATTTT,CASSPGQASGNTIYF
.,few,TRBV27,TRBJ1-1,TGTGCCAGCAGTCCACAGGCCGGGAGCACTGAAGCTTTCTTT,CASSPQAGSTEAFF
.,once,TRBV2,TRBJ2-2,TGTGCCAGCACCGGGACTCCTGGGGAGCTGTTTTTT,CASTGTPGELFF
TRBD1,few,TRBV7-8,TRBJ1-1,TGTGCCAGCAGCTTAGACAGGGGCACTGAAGCTTTCTTT,CASSLDRGTEAFF
TRBD2,once,TRBV6-6,TRBJ2-3,TGTGCCAGCATTGGTAGCGGGGGACCAGATACGCAGTATTTT,CASIGSGGPDTQYF
.,.,TRBV7-2,TRBJ2-5,TGTGCCAGCAGCCCTCCTGGGATTCAAGAGACCCAGTACTTC,CASSPPGIQETQYF
.,.,TRBV5-1,TRBJ1-1,TGCGCCAGCAGCTGGAGACAGAACACTGAAGCTTTCTTT,CASSWRQNTEAFF
TRBD1,.,TRBV4-1,TRBJ1-3,TGCGCCAGCAGCCAAGAGCCGGGACAGGGCACTGGAAACACCATATATTTT,CASSQEPGQGTGNTIYF
.,few,TRBV14,TRBJ1-1,TGTGCCAGCATGGGCGTCGGGCAGAACACTGAAGCTTTCTTT,CASMGVGQNTEAFF
.,.,TRBV5-6,TRBJ2-7,TGTGCCAGCAGCCCCCGGGGACGGACCTACGAGCAGTACTTC,CASSPRGRTYEQYF
.,.,TRBV6-5,TRBJ2-1,TGTGCCAGCAGTTTGCATCGGGATGAGCAGTTCTTC,CASSLHRDEQFF
.,few,TRBV4-1,TRBJ1-2,TGCGCCAGCAGCCAAGTTACAGCAGACTACGGCTACACCTTC,CASSQVTADYGYTF
TRBD1,.,TRBV4-3,TRBJ1-2,TGCGCCAGCAGCCAAGGGTCCTCAGGGGGTCCTAACTATGGCTACACCTTC,CASSQGSSGGPNYGYTF
.,.,TRBV27,TRBJ2-1,TGTGCCAGCAGTCTTCTAGGAGGGGACAATGAGCAGTTCTTC,CASSLLGGDNEQFF
.,few,TRBV5-1,TRBJ2-3,TGCGCCAGCAGCTCAGACTCAGATACGCAGTATTTT,CASSSDSDTQYF
TRBD1,few,TRBV10-3,TRBJ2-7,TGTGCCATCAGCCCTGGACAGGGTGAATACGAGCAGTACTTC,CAISPGQGEYEQYF
.,few,TRBV14,TRBJ1-4,TGTGCCAGCAGCCCCGGAACAGGGACATTGAATGAAAAACTGTTTTTT,CASSPGTGTLNEKLFF
TRBD1,.,TRBV27,TRBJ1-6,TGTGCCAGCAGTCTCGACAGGGGCGGTAATTCACCCCTCCACTTT,CASSLDRGGNSPLHF
TRBD2,.,TRBV7-2,TRBJ2-1,TGTGCCAGCAGCTTAGCGGCAGGGAGCGGGGTATTTCGTGGAGAGCAGTTCTTC,CASSLAAGSGVFRGEQFF
TRBD1,.,TRBV5-1,TRBJ1-2,TGCGCCAGCAGCTCGGGGTGGACAGGCGAAGTGGGCTACACCTTC,CASSSGWTGEVGYTF
TRBD1,.,TRBV7-9,TRBJ2-3,TGTGCCAGCAGCCCCCGGGTGGGACAGCTCACAGATACGCAGTATTTT,CASSPRVGQLTDTQYF
TRBD1,.,TRBV7-9,TRBJ1-2,TGTGCCAGCAGCTTAGTTGGGGGGACAGCACCTAACTATGGCTACACCTTC,CASSLVGGTAPNYGYTF
.,many,TRBV4-3,TRBJ2-3,TGCGCCAGCAGCCAAGCAGCCGGCGACGGGGCAGATACGCAGTATTTT,CASSQAAGDGADTQYF
.,.,TRBV4-1,TRBJ1-1,TGCGCCAGCAGCCAAGCGGAACAGGTTTCGACTGAAGCTTTCTTT,CASSQAEQVSTEAFF
.,once,TRBV5-8,TRBJ1-1,TGTGCCAGCAGCTTCGGGGGTGGTTCGACTGAAGCTTTCTTT,CASSFGGGSTEAFF
.,.,TRBV5-1,TRBJ2-1,TGCGCCAGCAGCTTGGTAGGGCAGGACCCTTACAATGAGCAGTTCTTC,CASSLVGQDPYNEQFF
.,.,TRBV5-1,TRBJ2-1,TGCGCCAGCAGCTTGTGGGAGGTTACCTACAATGAGCAGTTCTTC,CASSLWEVTYNEQFF
TRBD2,.,TRBV25-1,TRBJ2-1,TGTGCCAGCGGAAAGCGGGAGTACAATGAGCAGTTCTTC,CASGKREYNEQFF
TRBD2,.,TRBV5-1,TRBJ2-2,TGCGCCAGCAGCTTGGGTCGACTAGCTGGTCCCGGGGAGCTGTTTTTT,CASSLGRLAGPGELFF
TRBD2,few,TRBV27,TRBJ2-7,TGTGCCAGCAGTTTATGGGTGGGCCTAGCGGGAGGGCCACAGTACTTC,CASSLWVGLAGGPQYF
TRBD2,.,TRBV13,TRBJ2-3,TGTGCCAGCAGCTCCTTCACGACTAGCGGGAGCGCAGATACGCAGTATTTT,CASSSFTTSGSADTQYF
.,.,TRBV27,TRBJ2-5,TGTGCCAGCAGCCCCGGGGGCAGGGGGACAGAGACCCAGTACTTC,CASSPGGRGTETQYF
.,.,TRBV7-9,TRBJ2-6,TGTGCCAGCAGCTTACCGCCTAGCTCTGGGGCCAACGTCCTGACTTTC,CASSLPPSSGANVLTF
.,.,TRBV27,TRBJ1-5,TGTGCCAGCAGTTTATCGGGGCAGGGAGGGGATCAGCCCCAGCATTTT,CASSLSGQGGDQPQHF
.,.,TRBV29-1,TRBJ1-2,TGCAGCGTTGAAGCGGGACCTCGCGTTGGCTACACCTTC,CSVEAGPRVGYTF
TRBD2,.,TRBV13,TRBJ2-2,TGTGCCAGCAGCTACGGACTAGCGGGGGGGACCGGGGAGCTGTTTTTT,CASSYGLAGGTGELFF
.,few,TRBV14,TRBJ2-1,TGTGCCAGCAGCCAAGGAGGCAGCTTTAGCTCCTACAATGAGCAGTTCTTC,CASSQGGSFSSYNEQFF
TRBD1,.,TRBV7-9,TRBJ1-1,TGTGCCAGCAGCTTAGTGACAGGGATGAACACTGAAGCTTTCTTT,CASSLVTGMNTEAFF